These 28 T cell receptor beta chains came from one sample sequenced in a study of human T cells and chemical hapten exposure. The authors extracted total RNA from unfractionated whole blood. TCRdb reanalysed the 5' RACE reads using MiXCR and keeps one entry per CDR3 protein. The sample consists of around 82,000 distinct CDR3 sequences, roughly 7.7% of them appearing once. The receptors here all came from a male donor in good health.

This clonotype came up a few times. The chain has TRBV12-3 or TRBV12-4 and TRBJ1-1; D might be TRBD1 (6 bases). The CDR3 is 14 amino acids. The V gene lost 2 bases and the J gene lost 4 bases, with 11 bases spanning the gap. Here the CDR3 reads CASSLRGERTEAFF. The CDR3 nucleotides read TGTGCCAGCAGTTTAAGGGGGGAACGCACTGAAGCTTTCTTT.

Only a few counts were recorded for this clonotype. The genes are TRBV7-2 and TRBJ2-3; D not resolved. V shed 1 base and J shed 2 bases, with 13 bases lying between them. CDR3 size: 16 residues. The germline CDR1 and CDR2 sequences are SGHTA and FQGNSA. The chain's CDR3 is CASSLGIHELTDTQYF. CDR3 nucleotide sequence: TGTGCCAGCAGCTTAGGCATACACGAGCTCACAGATACGCAGTATTTT. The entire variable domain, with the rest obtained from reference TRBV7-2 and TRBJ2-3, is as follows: GAGVSQSPSNKVTEKGKDVELRCDPISGHTALYWYRQSLGQGLEFLIYFQGNSAPDKSGLPSDRFSAERTGGSVSTLTIQRTQQEDSAVYLCASSLGIHELTDTQYFGPGTRLTVL.

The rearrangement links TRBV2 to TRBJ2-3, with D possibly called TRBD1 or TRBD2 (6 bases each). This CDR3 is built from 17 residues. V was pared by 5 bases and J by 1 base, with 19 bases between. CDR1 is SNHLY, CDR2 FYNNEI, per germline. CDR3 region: CASSPEMTRGGTDTQYF. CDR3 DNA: TGTGCCAGCAGTCCAGAGATGACTAGGGGGGGCACAGATACGCAGTATTTT.

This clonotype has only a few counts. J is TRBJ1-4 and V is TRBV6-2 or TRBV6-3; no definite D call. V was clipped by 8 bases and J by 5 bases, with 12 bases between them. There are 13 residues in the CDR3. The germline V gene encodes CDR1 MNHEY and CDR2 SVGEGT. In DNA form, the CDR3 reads TGTGCCAGCTGCCTTGAAGAGAATGAAAAACTGTTTTTT. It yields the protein CASCLEENEKLFF.

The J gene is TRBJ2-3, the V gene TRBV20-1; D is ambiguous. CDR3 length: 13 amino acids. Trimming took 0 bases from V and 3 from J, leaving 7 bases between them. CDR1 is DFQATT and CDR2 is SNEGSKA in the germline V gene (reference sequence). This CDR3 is CSARDAVTDTQYF. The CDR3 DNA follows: TGCAGTGCTAGAGATGCGGTAACAGATACGCAGTATTTT.

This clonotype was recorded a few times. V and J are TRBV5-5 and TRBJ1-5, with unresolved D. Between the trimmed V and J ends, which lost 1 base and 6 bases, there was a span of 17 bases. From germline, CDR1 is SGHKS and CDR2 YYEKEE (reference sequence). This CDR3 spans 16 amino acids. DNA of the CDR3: TGTGCCAGCAGCTTGCTGGCCCCGGGAAAGAGTCAGCCCCAGCATTTT. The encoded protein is CASSLLAPGKSQPQHF.

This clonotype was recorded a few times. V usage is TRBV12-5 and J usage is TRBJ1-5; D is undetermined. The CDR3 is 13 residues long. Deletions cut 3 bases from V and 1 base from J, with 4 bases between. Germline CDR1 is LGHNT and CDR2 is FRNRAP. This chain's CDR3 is CASGFYSNQPQHF. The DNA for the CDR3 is TGTGCTAGTGGTTTTTACAGCAATCAGCCCCAGCATTTT.

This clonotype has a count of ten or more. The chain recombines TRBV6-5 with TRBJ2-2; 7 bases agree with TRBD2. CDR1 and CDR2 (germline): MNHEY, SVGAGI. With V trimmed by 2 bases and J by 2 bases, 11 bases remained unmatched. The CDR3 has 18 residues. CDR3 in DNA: TGTGCCAGCAGTTACGTTCGAGGGAGGGCCGACAACACCGGGGAGCTGTTTTTT. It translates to CASSYVRGRADNTGELFF.

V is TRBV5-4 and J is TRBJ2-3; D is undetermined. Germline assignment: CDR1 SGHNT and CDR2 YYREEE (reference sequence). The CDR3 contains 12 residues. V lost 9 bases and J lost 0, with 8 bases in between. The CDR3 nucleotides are TGTGCCACCCAAAACAGCACAGATACGCAGTATTTT. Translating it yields CATQNSTDTQYF. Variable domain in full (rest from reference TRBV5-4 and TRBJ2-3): ETGVTQSPTHLIKTRGQQVTLRCSSQSGHNTVSWYQQALGQGPQFIFQYYREEENGRGNFPPRFSGLQFPNYSSELNVNALELDDSALYLCATQNSTDTQYFGPGTRLTVL.

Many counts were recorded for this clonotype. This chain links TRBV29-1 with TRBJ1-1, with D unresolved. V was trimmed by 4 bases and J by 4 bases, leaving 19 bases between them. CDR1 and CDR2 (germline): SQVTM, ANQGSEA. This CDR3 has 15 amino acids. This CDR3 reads CSVGSLGRAFTEAFF. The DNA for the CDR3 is TGCAGCGTTGGGAGCCTCGGGAGAGCTTTCACTGAAGCTTTCTTT.

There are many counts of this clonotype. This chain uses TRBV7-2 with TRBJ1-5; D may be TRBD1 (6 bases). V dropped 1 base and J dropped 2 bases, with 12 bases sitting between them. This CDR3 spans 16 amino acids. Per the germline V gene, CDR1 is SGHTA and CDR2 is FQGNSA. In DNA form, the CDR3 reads TGTGCCAGCAGCTTAGTCACCAGGGGAGGCAATCAGCCCCAGCATTTT. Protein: CASSLVTRGGNQPQHF.

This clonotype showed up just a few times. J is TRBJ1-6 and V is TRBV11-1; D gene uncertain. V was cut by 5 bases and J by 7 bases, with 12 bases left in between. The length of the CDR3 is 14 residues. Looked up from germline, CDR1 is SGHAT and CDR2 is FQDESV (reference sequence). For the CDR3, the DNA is TGTGCCAGCAGCGCGGTTGCAGCGAATTCACCCCTCCACTTT. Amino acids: CASSAVAANSPLHF. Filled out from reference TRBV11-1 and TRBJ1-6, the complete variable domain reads EAEVAQSPRYKITEKSQAVAFWCDPISGHATLYWYRQILGQGPELLVQFQDESVVDDSQLPKDRFSAERLKGVDSTLKIQPAELGDSAMYLCASSAVAANSPLHFGNGTRLTVT.

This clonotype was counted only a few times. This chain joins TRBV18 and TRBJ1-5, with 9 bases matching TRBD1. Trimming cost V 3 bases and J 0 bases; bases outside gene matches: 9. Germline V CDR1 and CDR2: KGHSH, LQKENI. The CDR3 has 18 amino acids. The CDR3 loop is CASSPTGQGTNSNQPQHF. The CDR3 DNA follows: TGTGCCAGCTCACCCACAGGACAGGGGACTAATAGCAATCAGCCCCAGCATTTT. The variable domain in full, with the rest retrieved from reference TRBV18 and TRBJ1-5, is NAGVMQNPRHLVRRRGQEARLRCSPMKGHSHVYWYRQLPEEGLKFMVYLQKENIIDESGMPKERFSAEFPKEGPSILRIQQVVRGDSAAYFCASSPTGQGTNSNQPQHFGDGTRLSIL.

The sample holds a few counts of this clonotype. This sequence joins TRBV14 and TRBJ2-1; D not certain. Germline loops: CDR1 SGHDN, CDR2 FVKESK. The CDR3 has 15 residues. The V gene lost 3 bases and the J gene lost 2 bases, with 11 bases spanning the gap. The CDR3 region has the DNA TGTGCCAGCAGCCACTTAGGGCCTACCTACAATGAGCAGTTCTTC. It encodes CASSHLGPTYNEQFF.

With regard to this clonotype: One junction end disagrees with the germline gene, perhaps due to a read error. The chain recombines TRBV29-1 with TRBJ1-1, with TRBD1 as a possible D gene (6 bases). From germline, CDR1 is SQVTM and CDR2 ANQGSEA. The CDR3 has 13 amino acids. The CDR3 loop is CNVERTDNTEAFF. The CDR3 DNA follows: TGCAACGTTGAAAGGACAGATAACACTGAAGCTTTCTTT.

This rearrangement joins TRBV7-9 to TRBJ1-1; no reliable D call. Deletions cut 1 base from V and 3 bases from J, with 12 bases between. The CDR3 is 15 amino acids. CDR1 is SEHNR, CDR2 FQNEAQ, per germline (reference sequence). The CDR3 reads CASSLGGGFDTEAFF. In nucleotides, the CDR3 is TGTGCCAGCAGCTTAGGGGGAGGTTTCGACACTGAAGCTTTCTTT. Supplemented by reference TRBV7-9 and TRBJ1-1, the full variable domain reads DTGVSQNPRHKITKRGQNVTFRCDPISEHNRLYWYRQTLGQGPEFLTYFQNEAQLEKSRLLSDRFSAERPKGSFSTLEIQRTEQGDSAMYLCASSLGGGFDTEAFFGQGTRLTVV.

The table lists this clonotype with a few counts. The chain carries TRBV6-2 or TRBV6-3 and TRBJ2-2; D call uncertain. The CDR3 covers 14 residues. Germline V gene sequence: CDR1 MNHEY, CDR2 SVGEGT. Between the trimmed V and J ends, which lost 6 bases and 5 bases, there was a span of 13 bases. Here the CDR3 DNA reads TGTGCCAGCAGCCCCCAGACGAGAACCGGGGAGCTGTTTTTT. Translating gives CASSPQTRTGELFF.

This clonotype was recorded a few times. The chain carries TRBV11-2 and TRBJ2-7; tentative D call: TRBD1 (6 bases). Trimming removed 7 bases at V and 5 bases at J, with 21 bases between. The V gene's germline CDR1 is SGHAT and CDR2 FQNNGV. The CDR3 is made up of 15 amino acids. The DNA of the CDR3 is TGTGCCAGCAACTCCCAGGGGACCGAGGCCCACGAGCAGTACTTC. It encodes CASNSQGTEAHEQYF.

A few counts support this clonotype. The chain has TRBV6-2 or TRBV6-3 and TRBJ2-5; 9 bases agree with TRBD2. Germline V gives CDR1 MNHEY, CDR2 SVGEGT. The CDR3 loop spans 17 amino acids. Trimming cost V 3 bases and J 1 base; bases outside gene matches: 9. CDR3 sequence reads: CASSYLGLAGFQETQYF. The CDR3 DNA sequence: TGTGCCAGCAGTTATTTAGGGCTAGCGGGATTCCAAGAGACCCAGTACTTC.

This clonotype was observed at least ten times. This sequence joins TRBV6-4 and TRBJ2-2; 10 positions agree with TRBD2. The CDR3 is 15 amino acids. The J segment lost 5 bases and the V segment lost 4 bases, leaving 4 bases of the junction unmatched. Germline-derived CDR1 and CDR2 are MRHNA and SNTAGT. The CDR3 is CASSALAGETGELFF. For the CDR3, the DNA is TGTGCCAGCAGTGCTCTAGCGGGAGAAACCGGGGAGCTGTTTTTT.

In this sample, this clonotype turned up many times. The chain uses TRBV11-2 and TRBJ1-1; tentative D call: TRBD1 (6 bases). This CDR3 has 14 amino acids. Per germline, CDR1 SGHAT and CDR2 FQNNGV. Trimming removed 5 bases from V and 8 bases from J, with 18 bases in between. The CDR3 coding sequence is TGTGCCAGCAGCCCCCTGGGGGGGGGCTCCGAAGCTTTCTTT. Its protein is CASSPLGGGSEAFF.

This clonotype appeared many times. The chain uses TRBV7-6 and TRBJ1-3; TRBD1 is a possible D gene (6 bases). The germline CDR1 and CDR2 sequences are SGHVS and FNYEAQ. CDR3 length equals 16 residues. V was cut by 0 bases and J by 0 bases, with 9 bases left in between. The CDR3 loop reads CASSLAEGVSGNTIYF. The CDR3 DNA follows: TGTGCCAGCAGCTTAGCTGAGGGGGTCTCTGGAAACACCATATATTTT.

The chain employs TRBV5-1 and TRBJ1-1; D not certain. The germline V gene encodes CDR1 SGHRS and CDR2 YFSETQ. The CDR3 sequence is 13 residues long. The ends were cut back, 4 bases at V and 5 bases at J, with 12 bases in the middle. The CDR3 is CASSTEVETEAFF. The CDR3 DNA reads TGCGCCAGCAGCACGGAGGTGGAGACTGAAGCTTTCTTT.

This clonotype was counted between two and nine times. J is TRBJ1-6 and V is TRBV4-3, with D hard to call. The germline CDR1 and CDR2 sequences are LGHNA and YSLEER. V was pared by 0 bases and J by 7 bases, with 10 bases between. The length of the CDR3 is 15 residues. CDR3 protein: CASSQETGMNSPLHF. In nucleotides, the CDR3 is TGCGCCAGCAGCCAAGAAACGGGCATGAATTCACCCCTCCACTTT.

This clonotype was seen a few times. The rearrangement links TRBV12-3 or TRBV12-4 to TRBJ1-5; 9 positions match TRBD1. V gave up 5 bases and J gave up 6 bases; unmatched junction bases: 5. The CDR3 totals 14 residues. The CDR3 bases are TGTGCCAGCAGTCACCGACAGGGGGGTCAGCCCCAGCATTTT. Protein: CASSHRQGGQPQHF.

The CDR3 loop reads CASSSDRFTDTQYF. The CDR3 bases are TGTGCCAGCAGTTCTGACCGGTTCACAGATACGCAGTATTTT. V is TRBV12-3 or TRBV12-4 and J is TRBJ2-3, with D unclear. This CDR3 has 14 amino acids. Trimming removed 4 bases at V and 2 bases at J, with 10 bases between.

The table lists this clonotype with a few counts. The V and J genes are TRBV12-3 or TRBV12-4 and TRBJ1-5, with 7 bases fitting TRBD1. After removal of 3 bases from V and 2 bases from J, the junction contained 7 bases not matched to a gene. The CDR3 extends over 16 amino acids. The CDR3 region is CASSFPFTGGNQPQHF. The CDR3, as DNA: TGTGCCAGCAGTTTTCCATTCACAGGGGGCAATCAGCCCCAGCATTTT.

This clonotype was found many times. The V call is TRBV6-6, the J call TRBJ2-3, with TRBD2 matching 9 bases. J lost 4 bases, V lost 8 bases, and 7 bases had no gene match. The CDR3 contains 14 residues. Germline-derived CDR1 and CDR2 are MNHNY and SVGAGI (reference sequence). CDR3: CASFSGGSSDTQYF. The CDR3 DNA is TGTGCCAGCTTCAGCGGGGGGAGCTCAGATACGCAGTATTTT.